The table lists the clone carrying this T cell receptor (beta chain) with a few counts. The PCR made use of 60 Vbeta and 13 Jbeta primers. Using immunoSEQ multiplex PCR, the repertoire was profiled, and TCRdb retains in-frame clones only, with some absent. This sample yields 120,000 to 150,000 clones, of which 76% are seen a single time; approximately 2% belongs to the top ten. V lost 7 bases and J lost 3; bases outside the gene matches: 10. The V gene's germline CDR1 is SNHLY and CDR2 FYNNEI. The CDR3 has 15 residues. This sample was taken from a study of cytomegalovirus exposure and HLA in healthy donors.

The receptor was derived from a man aged 40-49 years in good health and CMV-seronegative. Sequencing was carried out using PBMCs. The V call is TRBV2, the J call TRBJ2-3, with 7 bases aligning to TRBD2. The CDR3 DNA reads as TGTGCCAGCAAGACGGGTGGGGGGGGAACAGATACGCAGTATTTT. It codes for CASKTGGGGTDTQYF.